The 14 T cell receptor beta chains reported below all come from one sample, sequenced in a study of T cells in Graves' hyperthyroidism and ophthalmopathy. Regions amplified from RNA transcripts were the TCR beta CDR3 regions. Carried out on the TCR CDR3, a first-round RT-PCR used the HTBI primer set. A single record per CDR3 protein comes from TCRdb applying MiXCR to the multiplex PCR reads. The table shows more than 300,000 distinct CDR3 sequences, with more than 11% occurring only once. The source material was blood. Source of these receptors: a woman aged 30 to 39 with Graves' hyperthyroidism.

There are a few counts of this clonotype. J is TRBJ2-2 and V is TRBV4-1, with D maybe TRBD2 (6 bases). CDR1 MGHRA and CDR2 YSYEKL come from the germline V gene. This CDR3 region has 15 residues. V was clipped by 0 bases and J by 4 bases, with 9 bases between them. CDR3 residues: CASSQDRGSTGELFF. The CDR3 DNA follows: TGCGCCAGCAGCCAAGATCGGGGGAGCACCGGGGAGCTGTTTTTT.

This clonotype turned up a few times. The chain joins TRBV7-9 to TRBJ1-6; D not resolved. Germline CDR1 reads SEHNR; CDR2 reads FQNEAQ (reference sequence). Trimming shortened V by 1 base and J by 5 bases, and 18 bases separated the two germline ends. The CDR3 covers 18 residues. CDR3 sequence reads: CASSLVKGTANHNSPLHF. DNA for the CDR3: TGTGCCAGCAGCTTAGTGAAAGGAACGGCGAACCATAATTCACCCCTCCACTTT.

There are many counts of this clonotype. The genes are TRBV11-2 and TRBJ2-5, with unresolved D. Deletions cut 6 bases from V and 4 bases from J, with 6 bases between. This CDR3 has 11 amino acids. The germline CDR1 and CDR2 sequences are SGHAT and FQNNGV. The CDR3 loop is CASRQAETQYF. The CDR3 DNA reads TGTGCCAGCAGACAAGCAGAGACCCAGTACTTC. Complete variable domain (other parts from reference TRBV11-2 and TRBJ2-5): EAGVAQSPRYKIIEKRQSVAFWCNPISGHATLYWYQQILGQGPKLLIQFQNNGVVDDSQLPKDRFSAERLKGVDSTLKIQPAKLEDSAVYLCASRQAETQYFGPGTRLLVL.

This clonotype appeared many times. V is TRBV20-1 and J is TRBJ2-7; 8 bases agree with TRBD2. The CDR3 totals 14 residues. V dropped 5 bases and J dropped 3; count of bases not matched to a gene: 9. Germline lookup yields CDR1 DFQATT and CDR2 SNEGSKA (reference sequence). The CDR3 region has the DNA TGCAGTGCTCGAACCGGGACTAGGAGCTACGAGCAGTACTTC. Amino acids: CSARTGTRSYEQYF.

At least ten counts were recorded for this clonotype. This chain uses TRBV20-1 with TRBJ1-4; the match to TRBD1 covers 9 bases. Per the germline V gene, CDR1 is DFQATT and CDR2 is SNEGSKA (reference sequence). The CDR3 is made up of 13 amino acids. V was clipped by 7 bases and J by 5 bases; unmatched bases: 5. DNA of the CDR3: TGCAGTGTCTTGGGGACAGGGAATGAAAAACTGTTTTTT. It codes for CSVLGTGNEKLFF.

This clonotype was seen many times. This chain links TRBV11-2 with TRBJ2-7; tentatively, D is TRBD2 (5 bases). Germline lookup yields CDR1 SGHAT and CDR2 FQNNGV. V gave up 1 base and J gave up 4 bases, with 11 bases separating them. The CDR3 extends over 14 amino acids. CDR3 protein: CASSLAGIAYEQYF. DNA of the CDR3: TGTGCCAGCAGCTTAGCGGGAATTGCGTACGAGCAGTACTTC.

This clonotype was detected ten times or more. This chain links TRBV11-2 with TRBJ2-2; TRBD1 might be the D (5 bases). This CDR3 has 13 amino acids. Trimming took off 6 bases at V and 0 bases at J, with 5 bases between the two ends. CDR1 SGHAT and CDR2 FQNNGV come from the germline V gene. CDR3 region: CASRGANTGELFF. In DNA, the CDR3 is TGTGCCAGCAGAGGGGCGAACACCGGGGAGCTGTTTTTT.

This clonotype was observed at least ten times. The rearrangement links TRBV7-2 to TRBJ2-3, with 9 bases fitting TRBD2. V was clipped by 2 bases and J by 13 bases; unmatched bases: 7. The germline V gene has CDR1 SGHTA and CDR2 FQGNSA. The CDR3 length is 13 residues. The CDR3 region is CASSLKSAGGKYF. The CDR3 DNA is TGTGCCAGCAGCTTAAAGTCCGCGGGAGGGAAGTATTTT.

The rearrangement uses TRBV2 and TRBJ1-4, with D possibly TRBD1 on 6 matching bases. Per the germline V gene, CDR1 is SNHLY and CDR2 is FYNNEI. The length of the CDR3 is 14 residues. Trimming removed 6 bases at V and 6 bases at J, with 14 bases between. The CDR3 sequence is CASSRGVQYEKLFF. For the CDR3, the DNA is TGTGCCAGCAGCAGGGGCGTACAATATGAAAAACTGTTTTTT. The variable domain in full, completed from reference TRBV2 and TRBJ1-4, reads EPEVTQTPSHQVTQMGQEVILRCVPISNHLYFYWYRQILGQKVEFLVSFYNNEISEKSEIFDDQFSVERPDGSNFTLKIRSTKLEDSAMYFCASSRGVQYEKLFFGSGTQLSVL.

In this sample, this clonotype turned up many times. The chain is built from TRBV12-3 or TRBV12-4 and TRBJ1-1, with D unclear. The CDR3 covers 14 residues. Trimming cost V 3 bases and J 2 bases, with 10 bases left between them. CDR3 bases: TGTGCCAGCAGTTTGTGGCAGTTAAACACTGAAGCTTTCTTT. The encoded protein is CASSLWQLNTEAFF.

This clonotype was recorded at least ten times. The J gene is TRBJ1-6, the V gene TRBV2, with 8 nucleotides matching TRBD1. This CDR3 region has 14 residues. Trimming removed 1 base from V and 10 bases from J; junction bases left unmatched: 3. Germline CDR1 SNHLY, CDR2 FYNNEI. CDR3 DNA sequence: TGTGCCAGCAGTGAAGACAGGGGGTGGTCACCCCTCCACTTT. Its translation: CASSEDRGWSPLHF.

This clonotype was detected ten times or more. This chain links TRBV20-1 with TRBJ1-1; D unresolved. The CDR3 totals 12 residues. Germline V gives CDR1 DFQATT, CDR2 SNEGSKA (reference sequence). V lost 5 bases and J lost 0, with 7 bases in between. The CDR3 sequence: CSAAAMNTEAFF. Here the CDR3 DNA reads TGCAGTGCTGCAGCAATGAACACTGAAGCTTTCTTT.

V is TRBV7-2 and J is TRBJ2-2; no clear D. CDR3 length equals 14 residues. With 2 bases removed from V and 6 bases from J, the gap between germline ends came to 10 bases. Germline CDR1 reads SGHTA; CDR2 reads FQGNSA. The CDR3 protein is CASSLSPRSGELFF. DNA of the CDR3: TGTGCCAGCAGCTTATCCCCTAGATCCGGGGAGCTGTTTTTT. The full variable domain, completed using reference TRBV7-2 and TRBJ2-2, is GAGVSQSPSNKVTEKGKDVELRCDPISGHTALYWYRQSLGQGLEFLIYFQGNSAPDKSGLPSDRFSAERTGGSVSTLTIQRTQQEDSAVYLCASSLSPRSGELFFGEGSRLTVL.

In its sample, this clonotype was seen a few times. The chain combines TRBV28 with TRBJ2-1; tentatively, D is TRBD1 or TRBD2 (5 bases each). In germline, CDR1 is MDHEN, CDR2 SYDVKM. V dropped 3 bases and J dropped 9 bases, with 15 bases sitting between them. CDR3 length: 14 amino acids. This CDR3 reads CASSFGSLGVEQFF. The CDR3, as DNA: TGTGCCAGCAGTTTTGGTAGCCTGGGGGTTGAGCAGTTCTTC.